This T cell receptor beta chain comes out of a study of regulatory T cells in long-lasting Graves disease. Whole-study findings and limits: New patients shared 950 to 1,000 public clonotypes, fewer than the 2,500 to 3,000 shared by persistent patients. It was in persistent disease that TRBV28, TRBJ1-2 and TRBJ2-5 were favored. TCR diversity in persistent Graves' patients was below that of newly diagnosed ones.

Relying on iRepertoire HTBI primers and Arm-PCR of CDR3 regions, the team built TCR beta libraries. TCRdb reprocessed the multiplex PCR reads with MiXCR, giving one entry per CDR3 protein. The data contain about 430,000 distinct CDR3 sequences, around 20% of them seen just once; the ten biggest clones take up approximately 15%. Between the trimmed V and J ends, which lost 5 bases and 0 bases, there was a span of 8 bases. The CDR3 extends over 14 amino acids. This clonotype came up many times. Its matching antigen is unknown. As for time point: persistent/refractory GD, antithyroid drugs over 5 years with positive TRAb. The TCR library was made from RNA that had been extracted from PBMCs in TRIzol.

The chain recombines TRBV12-3 or TRBV12-4 with TRBJ1-5; D is unclear. The sequencing used peripheral blood mononuclear cells (PBMCs), collected when the disease was refractory, from a patient treated with antithyroid drugs. The source of this sequence is a female donor with Graves disease. The CDR3 spells CASSPTLSNQPQHF. The CDR3 DNA reads TGTGCCAGCAGTCCGACACTTAGCAATCAGCCCCAGCATTTT.